This section outlines one TCR beta chain sequence together with its context. The sample comes from a study of blood T cell repertoires in COVID-19. Produced via immunoSEQ multiplex PCR; TCRdb's table is partial and in-frame only. The table lists around 230,000 clones, about four fifths of them singletons, with 2% to 3% in the top ten. CDR1 is KGHDR, CDR2 SFDVKD, per germline. This CDR3 has 13 amino acids. V was pared by 5 bases and J by 2 bases, with 8 bases between. The sequenced sample was peripheral blood. The chain links TRBV24-1 to TRBJ1-1; no definite D call. This clonotype originated in a woman in her 40s with active or convalescent COVID-19. The CDR3 nucleotides are TGTGCCACCAGTGGGGAGGCCAACACTGAAGCTTTCTTT. Residues: CATSGEANTEAFF.